The rows below give T cell receptor beta chains drawn from one sample of a study of cytomegalovirus exposure and HLA in healthy donors. Profiling relied on immunoSEQ multiplex PCR, and the TCRdb table lists in-frame clones only, not all of them. Of 150,000 to 200,000 clones listed, approximately 80% are singletons. Sequencing was carried out using PBMCs. These receptors came from a woman aged 45-65 years in good health and CMV-seronegative. Both conserved end residues are part of each CDR3. The D gene is left open where the match is weak.

D gene: TRBD1; V gene: TRBV6-1; J gene: TRBJ2-7; CDR3 protein: CASSETGALSEQYF; CDR3 DNA: TGTGCCAGCAGTGAAACAGGGGCGCTGTCCGAGCAGTACTTC
D gene: TRBD2; V gene: TRBV5-1; J gene: TRBJ2-3; CDR3 protein: CASSPKPAGLTDTQYF; CDR3 DNA: TGCGCCAGCAGCCCCAAACCAGCGGGGCTCACAGATACGCAGTATTTT
D gene: TRBD1; V gene: TRBV18; J gene: TRBJ1-1; CDR3 protein: CASSPQRGPRARGDTEAFF; CDR3 DNA: TGTGCCAGCTCACCACAGAGGGGGCCGCGAGCCAGGGGGGACACTGAAGCTTTCTTT
D gene: -; V gene: TRBV11-2; J gene: TRBJ2-2; CDR3 protein: CASTPRQASTGELFF; CDR3 DNA: TGTGCCAGCACCCCTCGACAGGCGAGCACCGGGGAGCTGTTTTTT
D gene: -; V gene: TRBV1; J gene: TRBJ2-6; CDR3 protein: CTSSPRVPGANVLTF; CDR3 DNA: TGCACCAGCAGCCCCAGGGTACCTGGGGCCAACGTCCTGACTTTC
D gene: -; V gene: TRBV5-1; J gene: TRBJ2-7; CDR3 protein: CASSLAGTDAYEQYF; CDR3 DNA: TGCGCCAGCAGCTTGGCCGGGACTGATGCCTACGAGCAGTACTTC
D gene: -; V gene: TRBV19; J gene: TRBJ2-3; CDR3 protein: CASSIQGSRTDTQYF; CDR3 DNA: TGTGCCAGTAGTATACAGGGGAGTAGAACAGATACGCAGTATTTT
D gene: TRBD1; V gene: TRBV14; J gene: TRBJ2-3; CDR3 protein: CASSPFQGATDTQYF; CDR3 DNA: TGTGCCAGCAGCCCATTCCAGGGGGCGACAGATACGCAGTATTTT
D gene: -; V gene: TRBV20-1; J gene: TRBJ1-2; CDR3 protein: CSARQAYGYTF; CDR3 DNA: TGCAGTGCAAGACAGGCCTATGGCTACACCTTC
D gene: TRBD1; V gene: TRBV18; J gene: TRBJ2-7; CDR3 protein: CASSPPTGDSYEQYF; CDR3 DNA: TGTGCCAGCTCACCACCGACAGGGGACTCCTACGAGCAGTACTTC